These 9 T cell receptor beta chains came from one sample sequenced in a study of identical twins. TCRdb redid the calling of the 5' RACE reads with MiXCR, one entry per CDR3 protein. This table has 500,000 or so distinct CDR3 sequences, roughly a fifth appearing once. The sample was also linked to a second study, of T cells expressing NK-cell markers.

What was sequenced was CD4+ T cells sorted from blood. The receptor source for this set is a woman between 18 and 29 years old in good health.

This clonotype appeared a single time. The chain joins TRBV14 to TRBJ2-7; D is perhaps TRBD2 (6 bases). The CDR3 has 15 amino acids. The germline V and J ends were trimmed by 5 bases and 6 bases, with 20 bases remaining between them. CDR1 and CDR2 from the germline V gene are SGHDN and FVKESK. The DNA for the CDR3 is TGTGCCAGCAGCGGACTCGGGGGAGGCTTAGGCGAGCAGTACTTC. This codes for CASSGLGGGLGEQYF.

This clonotype appeared many times. The CDR3 nucleotides are TGTGCCAGCAGTTTAGTTGGGGGACCGAGAGGGGAGCAGTACTTC. Its protein product is CASSLVGGPRGEQYF. The V gene is TRBV12-3 or TRBV12-4, the J gene TRBJ2-7; D tentatively fits TRBD1 or TRBD2 (5 bases each). This CDR3 spans 15 amino acids. V lost 1 base and J lost 7, with 17 bases in between.

This clonotype appeared many times. One junction end does not reproduce the germline sequence, and a read error may be involved. The J gene is TRBJ1-2, the V gene TRBV5-1, with D unclear. The CDR3 is 13 residues long. Germline V gene lookup returns CDR1 SGHRS and CDR2 YFSETQ. CDR3 DNA sequence: TGTGCCAGCAGCTTAGGGACTAACTATGGCTACACCTTC. Protein sequence: CASSLGTNYGYTF.

The chain uses TRBV19 and TRBJ2-7; weak D call: TRBD1 (5 bases). The germline gives CDR1 LNHDA, CDR2 SQIVND (reference sequence). The CDR3 runs 14 residues. V shed 6 bases and J shed 0 bases, with 12 bases lying between them. The DNA of the CDR3 is TGTGCCAGTAGCCGGACAATCAACTCCTACGAGCAGTACTTC. This translates into CASSRTINSYEQYF.

The rearrangement uses TRBV4-3 and TRBJ2-1; possibly TRBD1 for D (6 bases). V gave up 3 bases and J gave up 3 bases, with 15 bases separating them. CDR1 is LGHNA, CDR2 YSLEER, per germline. The CDR3 contains 16 residues. The CDR3 region is CASSQGAAGLYNEQFF. The CDR3 DNA reads as TGCGCCAGCAGCCAGGGGGCAGCAGGCCTCTACAATGAGCAGTTCTTC.

This clonotype was seen only a few times. CDR3 DNA: TGTGCCAGCAGCTCGGGACGGGTGAGTCGGCAGTACTTC. Residues: CASSSGRVSRQYF. V and J are TRBV6-1 and TRBJ2-7, with D perhaps matching TRBD1 or TRBD2 (5 bases each). The CDR3 length is 13 residues. Per the germline V gene, CDR1 is MNHNS and CDR2 is SASEGT. The V end was cut by 6 bases, the J end by 9 bases, with 18 bases between.

This clonotype was detected only a few times. The chain joins TRBV29-1 to TRBJ1-1; possible D gene TRBD1, 5 bases. Germline V gene lookup returns CDR1 SQVTM and CDR2 ANQGSEA. The V end lost 3 bases, the J end lost 6 bases, and 11 bases lay between the germline ends. This CDR3 contains 12 residues. The CDR3 bases are TGCAGCGTTGACGGGGGAGGAGCTGAAGCTTTCTTT. It codes for CSVDGGGAEAFF.

The chain combines TRBV20-1 with TRBJ2-3; unclear D gene. The CDR3 covers 10 residues. Germline V CDR1 and CDR2: DFQATT, SNEGSKA (reference sequence). The V gene lost 5 bases and the J gene lost 5 bases, with 5 bases spanning the gap. CDR3 in DNA: TGCAGTGCTCCGATAGATACGCAGTATTTT. Protein product: CSAPIDTQYF.

This clonotype was counted a few times. The chain uses TRBV5-1 and TRBJ2-1, with TRBD1 matching over 9 bases. The CDR3 is 14 residues long. V was pared by 4 bases and J by 3 bases, with 2 bases of the junction left unmatched. Germline V gives CDR1 SGHRS, CDR2 YFSETQ. This chain's CDR3 is CASSPGQGYNEQFF. In DNA form, the CDR3 reads TGCGCCAGCAGCCCGGGACAGGGCTACAATGAGCAGTTCTTC.